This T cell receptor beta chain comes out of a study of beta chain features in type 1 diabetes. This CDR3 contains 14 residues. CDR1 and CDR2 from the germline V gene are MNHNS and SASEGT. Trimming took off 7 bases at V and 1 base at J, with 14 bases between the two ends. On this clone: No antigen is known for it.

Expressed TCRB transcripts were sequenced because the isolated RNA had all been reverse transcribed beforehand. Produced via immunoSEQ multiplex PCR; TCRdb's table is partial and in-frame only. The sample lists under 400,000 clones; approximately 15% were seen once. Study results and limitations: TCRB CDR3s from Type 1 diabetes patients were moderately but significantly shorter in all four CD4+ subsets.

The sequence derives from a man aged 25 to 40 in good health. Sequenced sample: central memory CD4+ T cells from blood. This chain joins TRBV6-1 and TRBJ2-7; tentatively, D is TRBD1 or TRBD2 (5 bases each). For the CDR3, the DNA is TGTGCCAGCAAGGAGGCAGGGTTATCCTACGAGCAGTACTTC. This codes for CASKEAGLSYEQYF.